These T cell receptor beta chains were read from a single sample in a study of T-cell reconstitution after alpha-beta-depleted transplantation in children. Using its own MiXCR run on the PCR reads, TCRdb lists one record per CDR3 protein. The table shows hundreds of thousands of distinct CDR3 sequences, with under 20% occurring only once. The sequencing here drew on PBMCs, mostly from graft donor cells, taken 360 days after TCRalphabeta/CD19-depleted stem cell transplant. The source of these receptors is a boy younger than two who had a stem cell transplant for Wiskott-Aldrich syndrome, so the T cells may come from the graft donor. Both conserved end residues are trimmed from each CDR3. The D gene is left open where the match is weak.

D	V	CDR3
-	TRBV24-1	ATAQSEGKTSYNEQF
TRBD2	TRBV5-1	ASSLAGPRLAGPTDTQY
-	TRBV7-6	ASSLVPHEQY
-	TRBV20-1	SARGPTGEAF
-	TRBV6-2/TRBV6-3	ASSPQIYEQY
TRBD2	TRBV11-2	ASSLVLAPSYNEQF
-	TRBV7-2	ASSPDPIDTQY
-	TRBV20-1	SAKRRVGGEQF
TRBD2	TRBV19	ASSTLAGRETQY
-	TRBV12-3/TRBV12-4	ASSPEGRSYEQY
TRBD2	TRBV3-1	ASSHLAGPYNEQF
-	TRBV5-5	ASSLVENEQF
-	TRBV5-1	ASSLGYQVHTQY
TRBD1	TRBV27	ASSAGTGGWNEQF
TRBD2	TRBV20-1	SAQRGYYNEQF
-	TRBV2	ASSDTTGSDTQY
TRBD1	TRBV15	ATSRDLTGGYSYEQY
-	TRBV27	ASSRRGFYEQY
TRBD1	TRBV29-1	SVGGGQGADTQY
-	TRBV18	ASSPRDGHSPLH
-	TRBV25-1	ASSDPDGAKRDIQY
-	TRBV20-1	SAALMGAETQY
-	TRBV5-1	ASSLVRVSTDTQY
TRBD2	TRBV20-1	SAIRTSGDSYEQY
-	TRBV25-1	ASSDIPGQPDTQY
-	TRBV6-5	ASSYPSPANTGELF
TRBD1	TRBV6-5	ASSHAGTGTYEQY
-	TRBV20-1	SAREMGYGNTIY
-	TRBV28	ASRTRGVTIDEQF
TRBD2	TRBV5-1	ASSLWGATSGINDEQY
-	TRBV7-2	ASSLAGYSNQPQH
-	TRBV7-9	ASLPTPENTEAF
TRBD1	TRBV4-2	ASSQVYGQGETDTQY
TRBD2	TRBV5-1	ASSPIAGVHHYNEQF
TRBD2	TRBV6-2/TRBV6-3	ASARRGLAGDGEQF
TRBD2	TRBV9	ASSVATGASGSDNEQF
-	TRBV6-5	ASSSPMGGTLYEQY
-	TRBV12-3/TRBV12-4	ASSLGVGRKNEQF
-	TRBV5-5	ASSLGLRVYNEQF
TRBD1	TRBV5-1	ASSFDRAQETQY
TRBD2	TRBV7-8	ASSLALAGGMNEQF
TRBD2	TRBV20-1	SERSGGARANEQF
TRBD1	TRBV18	ASSPIAGTGNTEAF
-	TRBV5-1	ASSLAGAPNSPLH
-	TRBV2	ASSVAMNTEAF
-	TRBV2	ASSEHPPTGSLATDTQY
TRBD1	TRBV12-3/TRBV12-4	ASSPRTGYHEQY
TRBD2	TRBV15	ATSRVGLGSYEQY
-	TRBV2	ASGGHYEQY
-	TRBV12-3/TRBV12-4	ASSLAVGPGTTDTQY
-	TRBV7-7	ASSPRPTGNEQF
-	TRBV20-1	SARVAPQTVGELF
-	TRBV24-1	ATSDFFTGELF
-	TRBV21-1	ASSSWYRAGETQY
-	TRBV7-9	ASSLIISEVSNEQF
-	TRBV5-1	ASSLGDHTDTQY
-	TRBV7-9	ASSLADRHRSTEAF